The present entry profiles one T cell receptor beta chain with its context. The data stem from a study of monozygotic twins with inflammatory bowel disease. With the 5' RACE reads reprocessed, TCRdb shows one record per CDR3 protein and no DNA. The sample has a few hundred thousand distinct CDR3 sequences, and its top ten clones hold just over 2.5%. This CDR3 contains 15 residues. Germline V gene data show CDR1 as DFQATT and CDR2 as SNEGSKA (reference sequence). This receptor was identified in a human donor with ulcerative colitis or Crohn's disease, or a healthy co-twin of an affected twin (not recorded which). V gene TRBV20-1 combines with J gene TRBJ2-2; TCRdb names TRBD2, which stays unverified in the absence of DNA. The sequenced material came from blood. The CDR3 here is CSARDPGTSPGELFF.